This TCR beta chain was sequenced for a study of PD-1 blockade in classical Hodgkin lymphoma. In the study overall: Administration of nivolumab to patients was at 3 mg/kg intravenously every 2 weeks. Findings and limits, study-wide: CD4+ TCR diversity, unlike CD8+, rose significantly by C4D1. Nothing has yet pinned down what causes the repertoire differences, possibly disease activity or prior therapy. Reported baseline diversity: healthy donors highest, relapsed/refractory patients lowest.

A note on this clone: What it binds is not known.

Profiled with immunoSEQ multiplex PCR; TCRdb holds only in-frame clones, not every one. Of approximately 110,000 clones listed, approximately 89% are singletons. Time point described: cycle 4 day 1 (C4D1), after around six weeks of nivolumab. All patients relapsed after autologous stem cell transplantation, and brentuximab vedotin exposure varied. The origin of this receptor is a human donor with classical Hodgkin lymphoma. The source was peripheral blood mononuclear cells (PBMCs), collected before the fourth cycle of nivolumab.

The CDR3 is CASSEAGPEPYQSETQYF. The DNA for the CDR3 is TGTGCCAGCAGTGAAGCTGGGCCTGAGCCATATCAGTCGGAGACCCAGTACTTC. The chain has TRBV6-1 and TRBJ2-5; no reliable D call. Trimming left V 0 bases short and J 5 bases short, with 22 bases between. CDR3 length: 18 amino acids. The germline V gene has CDR1 MNHNS and CDR2 SASEGT.